Listed below are T cell receptor beta chains from one sample, sequenced in a study of T-cell reconstitution after alpha-beta-depleted transplantation in children. TCRdb reprocessed the PCR reads with MiXCR, giving one entry per CDR3 protein. The table shows roughly 32,000 distinct CDR3 sequences, with under 8% occurring only once. The material sequenced was peripheral blood, taken 60 days after TCRalphabeta/CD19-depleted stem cell transplant. These receptors were collected from a child under two years old who had a stem cell transplant for acute myeloid leukemia, so the T cells may come from the graft donor. CDR3s include the opening cysteine and the closing phenylalanine or tryptophan. A D gene is named only where the DNA matches it firmly. Size is omitted from some rows. Given values are once, few, many or a class for expanded clones.

d_gene	v_gene	abundance	j_gene	CDR3nt	CDR3aa
.	TRBV13	.	TRBJ1-2	TGTGCCAGCCGGGAGGGGAGCTATGGCTACACCTTC	CASREGSYGYTF
.	TRBV7-3	many	TRBJ2-6	TGTGCCAGCAGCTTAGGAGGGAAAAGGGCCAACGTCCTGACTTTC	CASSLGGKRANVLTF
TRBD2	TRBV6-1	many	TRBJ2-5	TGTGCCAGCAGGAAAATCTCCGGGGGGGGGCAAGAGACCCAGTACTTC	CASRKISGGGQETQYF
.	TRBV9	many	TRBJ2-2	TGTGCCAGCAGCGTTAATCTCGTTACGGGGTCCGGGGAGCTGTTTTTT	CASSVNLVTGSGELFF
.	TRBV9	many	TRBJ2-7	TGTGCCAGCAGCGTAGAGGGGCGCCCCTACGAGCAGTACTTC	CASSVEGRPYEQYF
TRBD1	TRBV6-2/TRBV6-3	many	TRBJ2-1	TGTGCCAGCAGTCTCACAGGGGATGAGCAGTTCTTC	CASSLTGDEQFF
.	TRBV6-1	many	TRBJ2-6	TGTGCCAGCAGCTTTTACTCTGGGGCCAACGTCCTGACTTTC	CASSFYSGANVLTF
.	TRBV7-3	many	TRBJ2-2	TGTGCCAGCAGCTTATTACTCGGGAACACCGGGGAGCTGTTTTTT	CASSLLLGNTGELFF
.	TRBV27	many	TRBJ2-7	TGTGCCAGCAGTTCCGACAAGCGCGAGCAGTACTTC	CASSSDKREQYF
.	TRBV12-3/TRBV12-4	many	TRBJ2-5	TGTGCCAGCAGTCTCCACACGAAACCAGGAGAGACCCAGTACTTC	CASSLHTKPGETQYF
.	TRBV7-9	few	TRBJ1-1	TGTGCCACCCGAACAGACAGCATGAACACTGAAGCTTTCTTT	CATRTDSMNTEAFF
.	TRBV4-1	few	TRBJ2-3	TGCGCCAGCAGCCCGGCCCCCCAAGTGGATACGCAGTATTTT	CASSPAPQVDTQYF